Following are 18 T cell receptor beta chains from one sample sequenced in a study of cytomegalovirus exposure and HLA in healthy donors. This PCR relied on a set of 60 Vbeta primers and 13 Jbeta primers. Assay used: immunoSEQ multiplex PCR; TCRdb lists only in-frame clones, some missing. The table lists 100,000 or so clones, about 15% of them singletons. The sequenced sample was PBMCs. These receptor sequences come from a female donor in good health and CMV-seronegative.

The chain couples TRBV29-1 to TRBJ1-2; TRBD1 matches at 9 bases. Germline V gene sequence: CDR1 SQVTM, CDR2 ANQGSEA. The CDR3 is 15 amino acids. CDR3 residues: CRLPDRGWANYGYTF. The CDR3 DNA sequence: TGCAGGTTACCGGACAGGGGATGGGCTAACTATGGCTACACCTTC.

CDR3 residues: CASSLGRTGVGTGELFF. The CDR3 nucleotides are TGTGCCAGCAGCTTAGGCCGGACCGGGGTTGGGACCGGGGAGCTGTTTTTT. The J gene is TRBJ2-2, the V gene TRBV7-9, with D possibly TRBD2 on 5 matching bases. Trimming shortened V by 1 base and J by 5 bases, and 17 bases separated the two germline ends. The CDR3 contains 17 residues. Germline V gene sequence: CDR1 SEHNR, CDR2 FQNEAQ (reference sequence).

The table lists this clone with a few counts. The V call is TRBV7-9, the J call TRBJ2-7, with D possibly being TRBD1 (7 bases). The V gene's germline CDR1 is SEHNR and CDR2 FQNEAQ (reference sequence). The CDR3 totals 16 residues. V was cut by 5 bases and J by 3 bases, with 20 bases left in between. As DNA, the CDR3 is TGTGCCAGCAGCCCCCGGGACAGTAGCGGAGGCTACGAGCAGTACTTC. Amino acids: CASSPRDSSGGYEQYF.

CDR3 sequence reads: CASGNRREGREQYF. CDR3 in DNA: TGTGCCAGCGGAAACAGGAGGGAGGGCCGCGAGCAGTACTTC. This chain joins TRBV11-2 and TRBJ2-7, with 7 bases that match TRBD2. The V gene's germline CDR1 is SGHAT and CDR2 FQNNGV. Trimming cost V 8 bases and J 6 bases; bases outside gene matches: 13. The CDR3 contains 14 residues.

V is TRBV5-4 and J is TRBJ1-2, with TRBD1 matching over 8 bases. V was pared by 4 bases and J by 8 bases, with 7 bases of the junction left unmatched. The CDR3 is made up of 13 amino acids. Germline V gives CDR1 SGHNT, CDR2 YYREEE (reference sequence). This chain's CDR3 is CASSPGTGRGYTF. DNA of the CDR3: TGTGCCAGCAGCCCCGGGACAGGAAGGGGCTACACCTTC.

The V gene is TRBV19, the J gene TRBJ1-6; 7 nucleotides line up with TRBD1. The CDR3 totals 16 residues. CDR1 is LNHDA and CDR2 is SQIVND in the germline V gene (reference sequence). The junction had 9 bases not matched to a gene; V was cut back by 4 bases and J by 6 bases. The CDR3 loop reads CASSTRGRSGNSPLHF. The DNA for the CDR3 is TGTGCCAGTAGTACTAGGGGGCGAAGCGGTAATTCACCCCTCCACTTT.

V usage is TRBV19 and J usage is TRBJ1-2, with D possibly being TRBD1 (6 bases). The CDR3 covers 13 residues. V was shortened by 7 bases and J by 4 bases, with 13 bases between the two germline ends. Germline loops: CDR1 LNHDA, CDR2 SQIVND (reference sequence). The CDR3 DNA reads TGTGCCAGTACCTCCTGGACAGCCTATGGCTACACCTTC. Translating gives CASTSWTAYGYTF.

The J gene is TRBJ1-5, the V gene TRBV18; D might be TRBD1 (5 bases). Trimming took 4 bases from V and 1 from J, leaving 8 bases between them. This CDR3 is 14 amino acids long. Germline values: CDR1 KGHSH, CDR2 LQKENI. CDR3 nucleotides: TGTGCCAGCTCACAGGGGCAGAGCAATCAGCCCCAGCATTTT. This encodes CASSQGQSNQPQHF.

The V gene is TRBV10-1, the J gene TRBJ1-6; D is unresolved. The germline V gene has CDR1 WNHNN and CDR2 SYGVQD (reference sequence). The CDR3 covers 15 residues. The V and J ends lost 3 bases and 7 bases respectively, with 13 bases between them. DNA of the CDR3: TGCGCCAGCAGTGACCCCGGTTCGGGGAATTCACCCCTCCACTTT. This codes for CASSDPGSGNSPLHF.

The V and J genes are TRBV6-4 and TRBJ2-1, with TRBD2 matching 9 bases. Germline V gene data show CDR1 as MRHNA and CDR2 as SNTAGT. This CDR3 spans 15 amino acids. Germline trimming cut 4 bases from V and 2 bases from J; bases unmatched to any gene: 3. In DNA, the CDR3 is TGTGCCAGCAGTGCTGGCGGGAGGGCCTACAATGAGCAGTTCTTC. Protein product: CASSAGGRAYNEQFF.

This chain connects TRBV10-3 to TRBJ1-1; D possibly corresponds to TRBD1 (6 bases). Germline assignment: CDR1 ENHRY and CDR2 SYGVKD. V gave up 10 bases and J gave up 3 bases, with 15 bases separating them. The CDR3 contains 13 residues. The CDR3 protein is CASRVAGDTEAFF. The DNA for the CDR3 is TGTGCCAGCAGGGTGGCAGGGGACACTGAAGCTTTCTTT.

The chain recombines TRBV6-5 with TRBJ2-7; 14 bases line up with TRBD2. Trimming at V came to 0 bases and at J to 6 bases, leaving 1 base not matched to a gene. The CDR3 runs to 15 residues. Germline lookup yields CDR1 MNHEY and CDR2 SVGAGI. The CDR3 coding sequence is TGTGCCAGCAGTTACTCTGGACTAGCGGGAGGCGAGCAGTACTTC. Protein product: CASSYSGLAGGEQYF.

This clone was seen only a few times. The chain links TRBV4-3 to TRBJ2-4; 7 bases fit TRBD1. V trimming: 4 bases; J trimming: 6 bases; junction bases outside the gene matches: 9. The CDR3 covers 15 residues. Germline values: CDR1 LGHNA, CDR2 YSLEER. The DNA of the CDR3 is TGCGCCAGCAGCCCCTCGAGGGGGCGCGGAAACATTCAGTACTTC. Translating it yields CASSPSRGRGNIQYF.

Only a few counts were recorded for this clone. The chain carries TRBV5-1 and TRBJ1-6, with no clear D. V shed 3 bases and J shed 11 bases, with 15 bases lying between them. The CDR3 spans 14 residues. Germline loops: CDR1 SGHRS, CDR2 YFSETQ. The CDR3 nucleotides are TGCGCCAGCAGCTCGGAGGATCCGCGGGCACCCCTCCACTTT. Its protein product is CASSSEDPRAPLHF.

The chain joins TRBV2 to TRBJ1-3; TRBD1 matches at 7 bases. V was pared by 1 base and J by 16 bases, with 4 bases of the junction left unmatched. Germline CDR1 SNHLY, CDR2 FYNNEI. The CDR3 has 11 amino acids. The CDR3 region has the DNA TGTGCCAGCAGTGAAGGTAAGGGGGCTTATTTT. The encoded protein is CASSEGKGAYF.

This clone was observed a few times. The chain employs TRBV15 and TRBJ2-2; TRBD2 agrees at 10 bases. This CDR3 contains 14 residues. The germline gives CDR1 LNHNV, CDR2 YYDKDF (reference sequence). The V and J ends lost 8 bases and 6 bases, in that order; junction bases with no gene match: 6. The CDR3 spells CATGSGGEAGELFF. The CDR3 DNA reads TGTGCCACCGGAAGCGGGGGGGAGGCCGGGGAGCTGTTTTTT. The complete variable domain, with remaining parts taken from reference TRBV15 and TRBJ2-2, reads DAMVIQNPRYQVTQFGKPVTLSCSQTLNHNVMYWYQQKSSQAPKLLFHYYDKDFNNEADTPDNFQSRRPNTSFCFLDIRSPGLGDTAMYLCATGSGGEAGELFFGEGSRLTVL.

The chain uses TRBV30 and TRBJ1-1; 7 nucleotides agree with TRBD1. Germline V gives CDR1 GTSNPN, CDR2 SVGIG (reference sequence). Trimming took 4 bases from V and 0 from J; bases not matched to a gene: 11. The CDR3 has 16 residues. CDR3 coding DNA: TGTGCCTGGACCCAAGGAGGGGGCAAGATGAACACTGAAGCTTTCTTT. Residues: CAWTQGGGKMNTEAFF. The variable domain in full, with the rest retrieved from reference TRBV30 and TRBJ1-1, is SQTIHQWPATLVQPVGSPLSLECTVEGTSNPNLYWYRQAAGRGLQLLFYSVGIGQISSEVPQNLSASRPQDRQFILSSKKLLLSDSGFYLCAWTQGGGKMNTEAFFGQGTRLTVV.

This clone was observed a few times. This chain links TRBV29-1 with TRBJ2-5; D gene unclear. Trimming removed 6 bases from V and 5 bases from J, with 13 bases in between. This CDR3 region has 12 residues. Germline lookup yields CDR1 SQVTM and CDR2 ANQGSEA. The CDR3 coding sequence is TGCAGCGTAAGAGACGGAGTGGAGACCCAGTACTTC. Encoded protein: CSVRDGVETQYF.